This passage covers 4 T cell receptor beta chains from one sample sequenced in a study of blood T cell repertoires in COVID-19. TCRdb keeps only in-frame clones here, not all; method: immunoSEQ multiplex PCR. The repertoire includes 55,000 to 65,000 clones, 60% to 85% of them detected once, and roughly 3.2% sits in the top ten. Sequences were obtained from peripheral blood. Receptor source: a man aged 55-75 years with acute or convalescent COVID-19.

This clone was detected only once. This chain uses TRBV7-2 with TRBJ2-5; the match to TRBD1 covers 8 bases. Germline CDR1 is SGHTA and CDR2 is FQGNSA. This CDR3 has 15 residues. V lost 2 bases to trimming and J lost 3 bases; unmatched junction nucleotides: 5. CDR3 nucleotide sequence: TGTGCCAGCAGCTTACAGGGGACAGGCGAAGAGACCCAGTACTTC. Encoded protein: CASSLQGTGEETQYF.

The V and J genes are TRBV29-1 and TRBJ2-5; D gene uncertain. Germline loops: CDR1 SQVTM, CDR2 ANQGSEA. V lost 7 bases and J 0 bases, leaving 12 bases between the germline ends. CDR3 length equals 13 residues. The CDR3 sequence is CSAQKTYQETQYF. The CDR3 nucleotides read TGCAGCGCTCAGAAAACGTACCAAGAGACCCAGTACTTC.

J is TRBJ2-2 and V is TRBV7-3; D ambiguous. The CDR3 spans 15 residues. Deletions cut 3 bases from V and 2 bases from J, with 10 bases between. Germline V gene sequence: CDR1 SGHTA, CDR2 FQGTGA. As DNA, the CDR3 is TGTGCCAGCAGCTTGTTCGGTAGTAACACCGGGGAGCTGTTTTTT. Its protein product is CASSLFGSNTGELFF.

The CDR3 DNA sequence: TGTGCCAGCAGCTTAGGGGGGTTAGGGACACTCAGCAGAGCAACTGAAGCTTTCTTT. The encoded protein is CASSLGGLGTLSRATEAFF. This sequence joins TRBV7-6 and TRBJ1-1; D may be TRBD1 (6 bases). The CDR3 contains 19 residues. The germline V and J ends were trimmed by 1 base and 5 bases, with 26 bases remaining between them. The V gene's germline CDR1 is SGHVS and CDR2 FNYEAQ.